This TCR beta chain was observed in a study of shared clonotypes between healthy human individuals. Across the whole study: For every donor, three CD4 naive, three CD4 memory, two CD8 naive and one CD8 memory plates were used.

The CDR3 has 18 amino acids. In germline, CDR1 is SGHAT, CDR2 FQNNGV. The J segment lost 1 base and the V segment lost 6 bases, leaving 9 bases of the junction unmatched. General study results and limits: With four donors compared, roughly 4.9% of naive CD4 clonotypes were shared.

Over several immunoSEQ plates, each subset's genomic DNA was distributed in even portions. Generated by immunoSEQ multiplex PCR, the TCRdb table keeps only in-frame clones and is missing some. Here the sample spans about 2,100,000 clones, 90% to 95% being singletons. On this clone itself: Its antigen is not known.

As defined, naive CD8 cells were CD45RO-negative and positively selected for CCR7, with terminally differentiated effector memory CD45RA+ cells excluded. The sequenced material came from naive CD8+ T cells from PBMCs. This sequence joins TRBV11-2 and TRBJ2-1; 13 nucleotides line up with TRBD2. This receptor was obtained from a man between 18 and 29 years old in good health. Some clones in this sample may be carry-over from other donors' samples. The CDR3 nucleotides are TGTGCCAGCAGGACCGGACTAGCGGGAGAGCGGTCCTACAATGAGCAGTTCTTC. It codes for CASRTGLAGERSYNEQFF.